The T cell receptor beta chain under discussion was sequenced for a study of cytomegalovirus exposure and HLA in healthy donors. The PCR had 60 Vbeta and 13 Jbeta primers. Assay: immunoSEQ multiplex PCR; the TCRdb copy retains only in-frame clones and omits some. Among 65,000 to 90,000 clones listed, roughly 80% were seen once. V shed 0 bases, J shed 4 bases, and the junction held 2 bases outside the gene matches. Germline CDR1 reads SGDLS; CDR2 reads YYNGEE. The CDR3 loop spans 14 amino acids. Sequences were obtained from PBMCs. This TCR came from a man between 40 and 49 years old in good health and CMV-seronegative. The chain is built from TRBV9 and TRBJ1-1; 8 bases align to TRBD1. As DNA, the CDR3 is TGTGCCAGCAGCGTAGACACAGGGGGCACTGAAGCTTTCTTT. Its translation: CASSVDTGGTEAFF.